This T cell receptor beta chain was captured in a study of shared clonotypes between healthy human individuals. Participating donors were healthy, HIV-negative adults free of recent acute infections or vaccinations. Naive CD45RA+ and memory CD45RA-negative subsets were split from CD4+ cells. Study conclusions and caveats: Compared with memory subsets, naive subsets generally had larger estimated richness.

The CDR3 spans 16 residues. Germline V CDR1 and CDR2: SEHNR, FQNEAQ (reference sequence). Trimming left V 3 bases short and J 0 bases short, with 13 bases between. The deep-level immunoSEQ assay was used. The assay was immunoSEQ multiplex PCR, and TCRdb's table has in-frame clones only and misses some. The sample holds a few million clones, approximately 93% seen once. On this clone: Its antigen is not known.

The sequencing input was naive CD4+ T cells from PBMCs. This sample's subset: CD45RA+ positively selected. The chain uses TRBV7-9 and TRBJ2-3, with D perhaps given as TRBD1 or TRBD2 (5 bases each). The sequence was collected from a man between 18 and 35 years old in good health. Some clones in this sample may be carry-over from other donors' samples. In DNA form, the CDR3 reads TGTGCCAGCAGCTTGGGGACCAGGAGGAGCACAGATACGCAGTATTTT. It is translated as CASSLGTRRSTDTQYF.